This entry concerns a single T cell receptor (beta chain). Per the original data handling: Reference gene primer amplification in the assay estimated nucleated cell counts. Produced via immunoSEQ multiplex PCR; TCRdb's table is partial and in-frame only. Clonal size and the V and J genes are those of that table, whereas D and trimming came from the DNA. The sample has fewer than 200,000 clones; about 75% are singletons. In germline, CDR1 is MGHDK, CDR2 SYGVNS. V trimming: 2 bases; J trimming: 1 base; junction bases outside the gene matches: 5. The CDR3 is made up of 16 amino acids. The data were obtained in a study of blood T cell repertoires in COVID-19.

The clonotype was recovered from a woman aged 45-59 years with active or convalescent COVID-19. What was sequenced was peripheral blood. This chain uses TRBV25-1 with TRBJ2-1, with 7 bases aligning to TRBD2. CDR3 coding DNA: TGTGCCAGCAGTGAAGGGGGGGGAGTGTCCTACAATGAGCAGTTCTTC. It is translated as CASSEGGGVSYNEQFF.